This TCR beta chain was retrieved from a study of cytomegalovirus exposure and HLA in healthy donors. The CDR3 runs 16 residues. V was clipped by 3 bases and J by 4 bases; unmatched bases: 5. Per germline, CDR1 SGHRS and CDR2 YFSETQ. PCR was performed using 60 Vbeta and 13 Jbeta primers. The method was immunoSEQ multiplex PCR; TCRdb's version includes in-frame clones alone and lacks a portion of them. The sample consists of some 160,000 clones, around 77% of them appearing once. A remark on this clone: Its matching antigen is unknown.

Study-level findings and limits: Later findings reportedly placed an Asian-associated ancestry cluster below the approximately 670-donor mean for N-insertions. Immune exposure information comprised only CMV serostatus. As a later analysis showed, a missense DCLRE1C variant was linked to trimming of TCR beta V- and J-genes.

The sample consisted of PBMCs. This TCR came from a man aged 60-69 years in good health and CMV-seronegative. This chain links TRBV5-1 with TRBJ2-3, with TRBD2 matching over 13 bases. The CDR3 sequence: CASSSGLAGAADTQYF. CDR3 DNA: TGCGCCAGCAGCTCAGGACTAGCGGGGGCTGCAGATACGCAGTATTTT.